This T cell receptor beta chain was retrieved from a study of identical twins. General study results and limits: Out-of-frame alpha sequences common to twins exhibited a surplus of low generation probability.

Comment on this clonotype: Its antigen is as yet unknown.

The CDR3 is made up of 18 amino acids. Between the trimmed V and J ends, which lost 2 bases and 0 bases, there was a span of 17 bases. Germline V gives CDR1 MNHNS, CDR2 SASEGT. A universal primer site arose from template switching, and cDNA bore unique molecular identifiers. TCRdb ran MiXCR on the 5' RACE reads and lists one entry per CDR3 protein. The sample lists roughly 280,000 distinct CDR3 sequences, 8% to 9.5% occurring once. The data also belong to a second study, concerning yellow fever vaccine responses in identical twins. As reported in that work: Twins' vaccine T cell response reportedly gave the appearance of partial convergence and partial personalization.

The material sequenced was CD8+ T cells sorted from blood. The sequence came from a young woman in good health. The V gene is TRBV6-1, the J gene TRBJ1-5; D uncertain. This CDR3 reads CASSEWMLTEDSNQPQHF. CDR3 nucleotide sequence: TGTGCCAGCAGTGAATGGATGCTAACTGAGGATAGCAATCAGCCCCAGCATTTT.